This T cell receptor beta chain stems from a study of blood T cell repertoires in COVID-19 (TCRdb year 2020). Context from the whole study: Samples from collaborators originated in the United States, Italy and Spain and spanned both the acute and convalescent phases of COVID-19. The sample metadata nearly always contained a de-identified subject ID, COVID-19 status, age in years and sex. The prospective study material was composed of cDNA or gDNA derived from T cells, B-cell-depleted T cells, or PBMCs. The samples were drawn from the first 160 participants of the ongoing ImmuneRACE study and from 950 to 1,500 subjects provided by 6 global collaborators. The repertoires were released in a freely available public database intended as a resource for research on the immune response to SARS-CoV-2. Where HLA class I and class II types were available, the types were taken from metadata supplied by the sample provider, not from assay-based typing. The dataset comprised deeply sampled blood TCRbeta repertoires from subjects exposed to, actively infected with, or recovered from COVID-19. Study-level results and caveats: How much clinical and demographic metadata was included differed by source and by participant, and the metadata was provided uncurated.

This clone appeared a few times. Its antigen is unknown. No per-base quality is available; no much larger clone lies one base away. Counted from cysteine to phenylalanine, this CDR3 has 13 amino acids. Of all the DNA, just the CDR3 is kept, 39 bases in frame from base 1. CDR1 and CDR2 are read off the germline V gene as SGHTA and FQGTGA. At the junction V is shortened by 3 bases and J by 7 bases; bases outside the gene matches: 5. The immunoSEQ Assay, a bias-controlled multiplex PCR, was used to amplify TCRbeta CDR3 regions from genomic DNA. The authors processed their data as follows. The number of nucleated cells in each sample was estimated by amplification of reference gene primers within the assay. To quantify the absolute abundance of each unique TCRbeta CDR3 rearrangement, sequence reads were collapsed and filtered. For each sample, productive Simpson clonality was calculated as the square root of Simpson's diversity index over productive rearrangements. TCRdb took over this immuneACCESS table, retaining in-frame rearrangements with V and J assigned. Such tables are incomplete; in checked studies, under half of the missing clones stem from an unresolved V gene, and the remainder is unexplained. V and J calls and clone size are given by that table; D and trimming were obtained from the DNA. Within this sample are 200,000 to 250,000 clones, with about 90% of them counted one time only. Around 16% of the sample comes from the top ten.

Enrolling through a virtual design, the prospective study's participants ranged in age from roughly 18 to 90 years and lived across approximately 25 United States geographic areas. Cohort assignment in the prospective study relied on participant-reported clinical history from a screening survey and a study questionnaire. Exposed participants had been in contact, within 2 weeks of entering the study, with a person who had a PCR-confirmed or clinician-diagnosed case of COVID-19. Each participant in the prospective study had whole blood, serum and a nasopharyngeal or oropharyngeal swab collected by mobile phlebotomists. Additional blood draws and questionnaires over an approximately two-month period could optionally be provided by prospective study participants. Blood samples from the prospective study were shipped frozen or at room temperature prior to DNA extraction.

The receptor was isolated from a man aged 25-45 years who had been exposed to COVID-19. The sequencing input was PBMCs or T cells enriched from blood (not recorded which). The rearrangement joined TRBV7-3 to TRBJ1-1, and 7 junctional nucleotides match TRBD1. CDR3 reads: CASSFQTGYEAFF. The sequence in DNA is TGTGCCAGCAGCTTTCAGACAGGGTATGAAGCTTTCTTT.